This T cell receptor beta chain originates from a study of control samples from healthy donors and cancer patients. Germline assignment: CDR1 SGHTA and CDR2 FQGTGA. The CDR3 sequence is 13 residues long. The V gene lost 5 bases and the J gene lost 2 bases, with 9 bases spanning the gap. Method: immunoSEQ multiplex PCR; TCRdb's copy keeps in-frame clones and lacks some. The table includes some 190,000 clones, about 90% detected once. The source material was blood. The genes are TRBV7-3 and TRBJ1-1, with D uncertain. The origin of this receptor is a man in his thirties or forties in good health. CDR3 DNA sequence: TGTGCCAGCAGCCGGGATCTCAACACTGAAGCTTTCTTT. Its protein is CASSRDLNTEAFF.